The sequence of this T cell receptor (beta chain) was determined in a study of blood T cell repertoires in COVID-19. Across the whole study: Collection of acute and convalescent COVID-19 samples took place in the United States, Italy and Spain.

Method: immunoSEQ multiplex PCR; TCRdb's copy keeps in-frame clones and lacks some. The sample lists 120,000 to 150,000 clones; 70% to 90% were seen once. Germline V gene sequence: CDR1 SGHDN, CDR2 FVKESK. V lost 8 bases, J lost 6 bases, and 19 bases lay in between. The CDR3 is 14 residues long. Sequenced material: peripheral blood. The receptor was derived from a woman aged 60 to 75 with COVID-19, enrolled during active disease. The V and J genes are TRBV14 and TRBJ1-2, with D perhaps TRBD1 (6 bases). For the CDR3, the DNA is TGTGCCAGCGACCGTCTCGGGACATACGATGGCTACACCTTC. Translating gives CASDRLGTYDGYTF.